The 17 T cell receptor beta chains given below trace back to one sample, sequenced in a study of CD8 T cells in Susac syndrome. Random hexamers primed reverse transcription of roughly 0.5 to 1 ug RNA. Using its own MiXCR run on the immunoSEQ multiplex PCR reads, TCRdb lists one record per CDR3 protein. The table records around 120,000 distinct CDR3 sequences, approximately 94% of them present only once. The sample taken for sequencing was CD4+ T cells from PBMCs. The origin of the receptors is a human donor with multiple sclerosis.

The V and J genes are TRBV30 and TRBJ2-2; D unclear. The germline gives CDR1 GTSNPN, CDR2 SVGIG (reference sequence). The CDR3 runs to 14 residues. V shed 2 bases and J shed 1 base, with 8 bases lying between them. The CDR3 DNA follows: TGTGCCTGGAGTCCAAATAAGAACACCGGGGAGCTGTTTTTT. Protein sequence: CAWSPNKNTGELFF.

This chain links TRBV18 with TRBJ1-5, with D perhaps matching TRBD1 (5 bases). Germline V CDR1 and CDR2: KGHSH, LQKENI. Trimming took off 4 bases at V and 0 bases at J, with 10 bases between the two ends. This CDR3 is built from 15 residues. CDR3 sequence: CASSRRQLSNQPQHF. DNA of the CDR3: TGTGCCAGCTCACGGCGACAGCTTAGCAATCAGCCCCAGCATTTT.

The rearrangement links TRBV5-6 to TRBJ1-5; 7 bases match TRBD1. Germline values: CDR1 SGHDT, CDR2 YYEEEE. The CDR3 covers 15 residues. Unmatched junction bases numbered 7, after V lost 1 base and J lost 6 bases. The DNA for the CDR3 is TGTGCCAGCAGCTTGACCAGGGGGGGAGGTCAGCCCCAGCATTTT. Protein: CASSLTRGGGQPQHF.

The chain links TRBV6-4 to TRBJ2-1; D is possibly TRBD2 (7 bases). Germline CDR1 reads MRHNA; CDR2 reads SNTAGT. The CDR3 runs to 15 residues. The V and J ends lost 3 bases and 8 bases respectively, with 17 bases between them. This CDR3 is CASSDRRQGRDEQFF. CDR3 DNA sequence: TGTGCCAGCAGTGATAGACGGCAGGGGAGGGATGAGCAGTTCTTC.

The rearrangement uses TRBV18 and TRBJ1-5, with TRBD1 matching 12 bases. V trimming: 2 bases; J trimming: 7 bases; junction bases outside the gene matches: 6. Germline values: CDR1 KGHSH, CDR2 LQKENI. This CDR3 spans 16 amino acids. The CDR3 DNA follows: TGTGCCAGCTCACCAGGGACAGGGGGCGTCGGGCAGCCCCAGCATTTT. Translating gives CASSPGTGGVGQPQHF.

The rearrangement uses TRBV7-9 and TRBJ1-2; D ambiguous. This CDR3 has 11 amino acids. V was pared by 1 base and J by 7 bases, with 4 bases between. Germline loops: CDR1 SEHNR, CDR2 FQNEAQ (reference sequence). DNA of the CDR3: TGTGCCAGCAGCTTAGGGTTTGGCTACACCTTC. This encodes CASSLGFGYTF.

V and J are TRBV30 and TRBJ1-4, with D perhaps TRBD1 (5 bases). Per germline, CDR1 GTSNPN and CDR2 SVGIG (reference sequence). The CDR3 contains 13 residues. The V gene lost 4 bases and the J gene lost 10 bases, with 16 bases spanning the gap. CDR3 nucleotides: TGTGCCTGGACGTCGGGACCCCAGGGAAAACTGTTTTTT. Translating it yields CAWTSGPQGKLFF.

The rearrangement uses TRBV7-9 and TRBJ1-2; D unresolved. This CDR3 is 13 amino acids long. Germline CDR1 and CDR2: SEHNR and FQNEAQ (reference sequence). V was pared by 6 bases and J by 6 bases, with 14 bases between. This CDR3 is CASSPRRGNGYTF. CDR3 DNA sequence: TGTGCCAGCAGTCCTCGACGTGGAAATGGCTACACCTTC. Full variable domain (missing parts from reference TRBV7-9 and TRBJ1-2): DTGVSQNPRHKITKRGQNVTFRCDPISEHNRLYWYRQTLGQGPEFLTYFQNEAQLEKSRLLSDRFSAERPKGSFSTLEIQRTEQGDSAMYLCASSPRRGNGYTFGSGTRLTVV.

This clonotype was counted once. The chain links TRBV12-3 or TRBV12-4 to TRBJ2-7; 11 bases align to TRBD2. V lost 8 bases to trimming and J lost 1 base; unmatched junction nucleotides: 16. This CDR3 has 18 amino acids. In nucleotides, the CDR3 is TGTGCCAGCTCTAAGACTAGCGGGAAGGGTGGAGGTTCCTACGAGCAGTACTTC. Its translation: CASSKTSGKGGGSYEQYF.

The V call is TRBV7-2, the J call TRBJ2-2, with D unclear. V was trimmed by 5 bases and J by 7 bases, leaving 20 bases between them. Looked up from germline, CDR1 is SGHTA and CDR2 is FQGNSA. The CDR3 has 16 residues. CDR3 sequence: CASSPSPQGAGGELFF. DNA for the CDR3: TGTGCCAGCAGCCCAAGCCCGCAAGGAGCTGGCGGGGAGCTGTTTTTT.

The chain uses TRBV2 and TRBJ2-5; D may match TRBD1 or TRBD2 (5 bases each). The germline CDR1 and CDR2 sequences are SNHLY and FYNNEI. Trimming cost V 4 bases and J 3 bases, with 24 bases left between them. The CDR3 covers 18 residues. This chain's CDR3 is CASSVSSAVGTRKETQYF. CDR3 DNA sequence: TGTGCCAGCAGTGTTTCCAGTGCCGTGGGGACCAGGAAAGAGACCCAGTACTTC.

V is TRBV2 and J is TRBJ1-2, with 7 bases that match TRBD1. Unmatched junction bases numbered 16, after V lost 7 bases and J lost 8 bases. CDR1 is SNHLY, CDR2 FYNNEI, per germline. This CDR3 spans 15 amino acids. The CDR3 sequence: CASNRQGASIEGYTF. CDR3 in DNA: TGTGCCAGCAATCGACAGGGAGCATCAATTGAAGGCTACACCTTC.

In DNA, the CDR3 is TGTGCCAGCTCACCACGAGGGAACGAGCAGTACTTC. As protein: CASSPRGNEQYF. The chain uses TRBV18 and TRBJ2-7, with D tentatively TRBD2 (5 bases). Germline-derived CDR1 and CDR2 are KGHSH and LQKENI. The CDR3 is 12 amino acids. The ends were cut back, 1 base at V and 5 bases at J, with 6 bases in the middle.

The rearrangement joins TRBV5-1 to TRBJ2-4, with D uncertain. Germline lookup yields CDR1 SGHRS and CDR2 YFSETQ. V was cut by 0 bases and J by 3 bases, with 13 bases left in between. CDR3 size: 16 residues. The CDR3 loop reads CASSLEHSRRKNIQYF. The CDR3 DNA sequence: TGCGCCAGCAGCTTGGAACATTCGCGGCGCAAAAACATTCAGTACTTC.

The chain combines TRBV20-1 with TRBJ1-1; 11 nucleotides align to TRBD1. V shed 6 bases and J 10 bases; nucleotides not matched to a gene: 13. This CDR3 comprises 14 residues. Germline-derived CDR1 and CDR2 are DFQATT and SNEGSKA (reference sequence). In DNA form, the CDR3 reads TGCAGTGCACGACTCCGGGACAGGGGGATTGCAGCTTTCTTT. Its translation: CSARLRDRGIAAFF.

The chain is built from TRBV30 and TRBJ1-3, with D possibly being TRBD1 (5 bases). CDR3 size: 15 residues. The germline gives CDR1 GTSNPN, CDR2 SVGIG (reference sequence). V shed 4 bases and J shed 0 bases, with 13 bases lying between them. The CDR3: CAWTDRDLSGNTIYF. For the CDR3, the DNA is TGTGCCTGGACTGATCGGGACCTCTCTGGAAACACCATATATTTT.

The rearrangement joins TRBV9 to TRBJ2-5, with D perhaps matching TRBD1 or TRBD2 (5 bases each). This CDR3 comprises 13 residues. Germline values: CDR1 SGDLS, CDR2 YYNGEE. Trimming left V 0 bases short and J 5 bases short, with 8 bases between. CDR3 sequence: CASSVGGMETQYF. The CDR3 nucleotides are TGTGCCAGCAGCGTAGGGGGGATGGAGACCCAGTACTTC.